The rows below give T cell receptor beta chains drawn from one sample of a study of T cell responses to AZD1222 COVID-19 vaccine. Assay used: immunoSEQ multiplex PCR; TCRdb lists only in-frame clones, some missing. The table has some 96,000 clones, about 89% seen once. Source: peripheral blood, taken on day 0 of MenACWY control vaccination. Every receptor here comes from an adult in good health. Each CDR3 is given with its conserved first and last residue. Each record gives: D gene, V gene, clone size, J gene, CDR3 DNA, CDR3 protein. The D gene is left open where the match is weak. Not all rows give a size; the values are once, few, many and, for expanded clones, a class.

d_call: TRBD2; v_call: TRBV4-2; clone_size: -; j_call: TRBJ2-5; cdr3_nt: TGTGCCAGCAGCCAGCAACTAGCGGGGGCCCAAGAGACCCAGTACTTC; cdr3_aa: CASSQQLAGAQETQYF
d_call: -; v_call: TRBV10-2; clone_size: -; j_call: TRBJ2-2; cdr3_nt: TGCGCCAGCACGGGGGCGCGGGCTGGGGAGCTGTTTTTT; cdr3_aa: CASTGARAGELFF
d_call: -; v_call: TRBV3-1/TRBV3-2; clone_size: -; j_call: TRBJ1-6; cdr3_nt: TGTGCCAGCAGCCAAGGGATGCTACCCCTCCACTTT; cdr3_aa: CASSQGMLPLHF
d_call: -; v_call: TRBV28; clone_size: -; j_call: TRBJ1-2; cdr3_nt: TGTGCCACCGGACTGCTTAACTATGGCTACACCTTC; cdr3_aa: CATGLLNYGYTF
d_call: -; v_call: TRBV15; clone_size: -; j_call: TRBJ2-2; cdr3_nt: TGTGCCACCAGCAGAGGAATTGGGAACACCGGGGAGCTGTTTTTT; cdr3_aa: CATSRGIGNTGELFF
d_call: -; v_call: TRBV6-2/TRBV6-3; clone_size: -; j_call: TRBJ2-1; cdr3_nt: TGTGCCAGCAGTTACGCCTCCTACAATGAGCAGTTCTTC; cdr3_aa: CASSYASYNEQFF
d_call: -; v_call: TRBV11-3; clone_size: -; j_call: TRBJ1-1; cdr3_nt: TGTGCCAGCAGCTCTGGGGGGCCTCTTATGAACACTGAAGCTTTCTTT; cdr3_aa: CASSSGGPLMNTEAFF
d_call: TRBD2; v_call: TRBV28; clone_size: -; j_call: TRBJ2-1; cdr3_nt: TGTGCCAGCACGACTGGGACTAGCGGGAGAAATGAGCAGTTCTTC; cdr3_aa: CASTTGTSGRNEQFF
d_call: -; v_call: TRBV18; clone_size: -; j_call: TRBJ2-1; cdr3_nt: TGTGCCAGCTACGCTCGGGACAATGAGCAGTTCTTC; cdr3_aa: CASYARDNEQFF
d_call: -; v_call: TRBV5-8; clone_size: -; j_call: TRBJ2-5; cdr3_nt: TGTGCCAGCAGCTTAGGGATTTGGGAGACCCAGTACTTC; cdr3_aa: CASSLGIWETQYF
d_call: -; v_call: TRBV7-8; clone_size: -; j_call: TRBJ1-3; cdr3_nt: TGTGCCAGCAGCTTAGGGGGGCTCTCTGGAAACACCATATATTTT; cdr3_aa: CASSLGGLSGNTIYF
d_call: TRBD2; v_call: TRBV19; clone_size: -; j_call: TRBJ2-4; cdr3_nt: TGTGCCAGTAGCCTAGCGGGAGGAGTGGGTTTTAACATTCAGTACTTC; cdr3_aa: CASSLAGGVGFNIQYF
d_call: -; v_call: TRBV5-1; clone_size: -; j_call: TRBJ1-5; cdr3_nt: TGCGCCAGCAGCCCAGATAGCAATCAGCCCCAGCATTTT; cdr3_aa: CASSPDSNQPQHF
d_call: -; v_call: TRBV27; clone_size: -; j_call: TRBJ2-7; cdr3_nt: TGTGCCAGCAGTTCACGGGACATAGGCGAGCAGTACTTC; cdr3_aa: CASSSRDIGEQYF
d_call: -; v_call: TRBV28; clone_size: -; j_call: TRBJ1-4; cdr3_nt: TGTGCCAGCAGTTTGTCCGGGTTGGGTGAAAAACTGTTTTTT; cdr3_aa: CASSLSGLGEKLFF
d_call: -; v_call: TRBV6-5; clone_size: -; j_call: TRBJ2-2; cdr3_nt: TGTGCCAGCAGGAACGGCCTTAACACCGGGGAGCTGTTTTTT; cdr3_aa: CASRNGLNTGELFF
d_call: -; v_call: TRBV20-1; clone_size: -; j_call: TRBJ1-1; cdr3_nt: TGCAGTGCTAGTCACCCGGGGAACACTGAAGCTTTCTTT; cdr3_aa: CSASHPGNTEAFF
d_call: TRBD1; v_call: TRBV7-2; clone_size: -; j_call: TRBJ1-2; cdr3_nt: TGTGCCAGCAGCGTGGACAGGGGAGGGATGGTCTATGGCTACACCTTC; cdr3_aa: CASSVDRGGMVYGYTF
d_call: -; v_call: TRBV5-1; clone_size: -; j_call: TRBJ2-3; cdr3_nt: TGCGCCAGCAGCTGGACCCAATCCACAGATACGCAGTATTTT; cdr3_aa: CASSWTQSTDTQYF
d_call: TRBD1; v_call: TRBV27; clone_size: -; j_call: TRBJ2-1; cdr3_nt: TGTGCCAGCAGTCGTGGACAGGGGAACTACAATGAGCAGTTCTTC; cdr3_aa: CASSRGQGNYNEQFF
d_call: -; v_call: TRBV11-2; clone_size: -; j_call: TRBJ2-3; cdr3_nt: TGTGCCAGCAGCAAGGGCGCAGATACGCAGTATTTT; cdr3_aa: CASSKGADTQYF
d_call: -; v_call: TRBV27; clone_size: -; j_call: TRBJ1-2; cdr3_nt: TGTGCCAGCACCTTAGGGGGGGGCAGGTACTATGGCTACACCTTC; cdr3_aa: CASTLGGGRYYGYTF
d_call: -; v_call: TRBV28; clone_size: -; j_call: TRBJ2-5; cdr3_nt: TGTGCCAGCACTACCACGCGAGGGGCCCAAGAGACCCAGTACTTC; cdr3_aa: CASTTTRGAQETQYF
d_call: TRBD1; v_call: TRBV18; clone_size: few; j_call: TRBJ2-1; cdr3_nt: TGTGCCAGCTCACCACCGTCCCCGGGACAGTACAATGAGCAGTTCTTC; cdr3_aa: CASSPPSPGQYNEQFF
d_call: TRBD1; v_call: TRBV27; clone_size: -; j_call: TRBJ2-4; cdr3_nt: TGTGCCAGCAGTAGGTCTGCCCGGGACAGGGGTGACATTCAGTACTTC; cdr3_aa: CASSRSARDRGDIQYF
d_call: TRBD2; v_call: TRBV28; clone_size: once; j_call: TRBJ2-3; cdr3_nt: TGTGCCAGTGCCCCCCTAGCGGGGGAACCGGTGGTGGATACGCAGTATTTT; cdr3_aa: CASAPLAGEPVVDTQYF
d_call: -; v_call: TRBV9; clone_size: -; j_call: TRBJ1-2; cdr3_nt: TGTGCCAGCAGCGCAATCGTAGGCGGAAACGCCTCTAGTGGCTACACCTTC; cdr3_aa: CASSAIVGGNASSGYTF
d_call: TRBD1; v_call: TRBV4-2; clone_size: -; j_call: TRBJ1-2; cdr3_nt: TGTGCCAGCACCGCGGACAGGGGCTATGGCTACACCTTC; cdr3_aa: CASTADRGYGYTF
d_call: -; v_call: TRBV6-6; clone_size: -; j_call: TRBJ2-3; cdr3_nt: TGTGCCAGCAGCGGGACTCGAAGGACAGATACGCAGTATTTT; cdr3_aa: CASSGTRRTDTQYF
d_call: -; v_call: TRBV18; clone_size: -; j_call: TRBJ1-6; cdr3_nt: TGTGCCAGCTCACTCCGGGACGCCGGGGGCTCACCCCTCCACTTT; cdr3_aa: CASSLRDAGGSPLHF
d_call: TRBD2; v_call: TRBV7-6; clone_size: -; j_call: TRBJ2-3; cdr3_nt: TGTGCCAGCAGCACCCCGACAGCCGAGTTGCGGGAGGGAAGGGCCACAGATACGCAGTATTTT; cdr3_aa: CASSTPTAELREGRATDTQYF
d_call: -; v_call: TRBV19; clone_size: -; j_call: TRBJ2-7; cdr3_nt: TGTGCCAGTAGCCCTCGGCAATTGAGCTACGAGCAGTACTTC; cdr3_aa: CASSPRQLSYEQYF
d_call: -; v_call: TRBV4-3; clone_size: -; j_call: TRBJ2-7; cdr3_nt: TGCGCCAGCAGCCAAGGGTTCGAGGGGTTCTACGAGCAGTACTTC; cdr3_aa: CASSQGFEGFYEQYF
d_call: -; v_call: TRBV29-1; clone_size: -; j_call: TRBJ2-6; cdr3_nt: TGCAGCGTGTCAGGGGAATCTGGGGCCAACGTCCTGACTTTC; cdr3_aa: CSVSGESGANVLTF
d_call: -; v_call: TRBV12-3/TRBV12-4; clone_size: -; j_call: TRBJ1-5; cdr3_nt: TGTGCCAGCAGTTTAGTACAGCAGCCCCAGCATTTT; cdr3_aa: CASSLVQQPQHF
d_call: -; v_call: TRBV6-4; clone_size: -; j_call: TRBJ1-5; cdr3_nt: -; cdr3_aa: CASSENLVRVFWQPQHF
d_call: -; v_call: TRBV2; clone_size: -; j_call: TRBJ2-7; cdr3_nt: TGTGCCAGCAGTGCGGGGGGCCAGCAGTACTTC; cdr3_aa: CASSAGGQQYF
d_call: TRBD1; v_call: TRBV7-2; clone_size: -; j_call: TRBJ1-2; cdr3_nt: TGTGCCAGCAGCTGGGACAGGGCGATCTATGGCTACACCTTC; cdr3_aa: CASSWDRAIYGYTF
d_call: -; v_call: TRBV5-8; clone_size: -; j_call: TRBJ1-1; cdr3_nt: TGTGCCAGCAGCCTGTTAGTGAACACTGAAGCTTTCTTT; cdr3_aa: CASSLLVNTEAFF
d_call: TRBD1; v_call: TRBV18; clone_size: -; j_call: TRBJ2-7; cdr3_nt: TGTGCCAGCTCGTACTCCGGGACAGGGGTAGAGCAGTACTTC; cdr3_aa: CASSYSGTGVEQYF
d_call: -; v_call: TRBV19; clone_size: -; j_call: TRBJ2-1; cdr3_nt: TGTGCCAGTAGCGACCAAGCGGGTTTCGTCAATGAGCAGTTCTTC; cdr3_aa: CASSDQAGFVNEQFF
d_call: -; v_call: TRBV9; clone_size: -; j_call: TRBJ1-1; cdr3_nt: TGTGCCAGCAGCATCAGACCAGACATTTACACTGAAGCTTTCTTT; cdr3_aa: CASSIRPDIYTEAFF
d_call: TRBD2; v_call: TRBV7-2; clone_size: -; j_call: TRBJ2-5; cdr3_nt: TGTGCCAGCAGCTCAACTAGCGGAAACCAAGAGACCCAGTACTTC; cdr3_aa: CASSSTSGNQETQYF
d_call: -; v_call: TRBV18; clone_size: -; j_call: TRBJ1-1; cdr3_nt: TGTGCCAGCTCACCACCTTTTGAGCGGGACACTGAAGCTTTCTTT; cdr3_aa: CASSPPFERDTEAFF
d_call: -; v_call: TRBV30; clone_size: -; j_call: TRBJ2-7; cdr3_nt: TGTGCCTGGAGTGCCGACGCCGGGAGCCAAATTGAGCAGTACTTC; cdr3_aa: CAWSADAGSQIEQYF
d_call: -; v_call: TRBV4-3; clone_size: -; j_call: TRBJ2-3; cdr3_nt: TGCGCCAGCAGCCAAGGTCTGACAGATACGCAGTATTTT; cdr3_aa: CASSQGLTDTQYF
d_call: TRBD1; v_call: TRBV7-2; clone_size: -; j_call: TRBJ1-5; cdr3_nt: TGTGCCAGCAGCCCGACAGGGTATAGCAATCAGCCCCAGCATTTT; cdr3_aa: CASSPTGYSNQPQHF
d_call: TRBD2; v_call: TRBV10-3; clone_size: -; j_call: TRBJ2-1; cdr3_nt: TGTGCCATCAGCCCAGGACTAGAAGTGTTCTTC; cdr3_aa: CAISPGLEVFF
d_call: TRBD2; v_call: TRBV27; clone_size: -; j_call: TRBJ2-7; cdr3_nt: TGTGCCAGCAGTTTAGGGCGGGAGTCCCCCTACGAGCAGTACTTC; cdr3_aa: CASSLGRESPYEQYF
d_call: TRBD2; v_call: TRBV5-1; clone_size: -; j_call: TRBJ2-2; cdr3_nt: TGCGCCAGCAGCGGCCGACTAGCGGGGGGTGCGCCGCGGCTGTTTTTT; cdr3_aa: CASSGRLAGGAPRLFF
d_call: -; v_call: TRBV4-1; clone_size: -; j_call: TRBJ2-4; cdr3_nt: TGCGCCAGCAGCCCTACGATTCGGGGGGCCAAAAACATTCAGTACTTC; cdr3_aa: CASSPTIRGAKNIQYF
d_call: -; v_call: TRBV11-3; clone_size: -; j_call: TRBJ2-3; cdr3_nt: TGTGCCAGCAGCTTAGCCGGGACTAGCACAGATACGCAGTATTTT; cdr3_aa: CASSLAGTSTDTQYF
d_call: -; v_call: TRBV5-1; clone_size: -; j_call: TRBJ1-2; cdr3_nt: TGCGCCAGCAGGTTTCGGGACAACTCAAACTATGGCTACACCTTC; cdr3_aa: CASRFRDNSNYGYTF
d_call: -; v_call: TRBV28; clone_size: -; j_call: TRBJ2-7; cdr3_nt: TGTGCCAGCAGTTTGCCAGCCAGCTACGAGCAGTACTTC; cdr3_aa: CASSLPASYEQYF
d_call: TRBD1; v_call: TRBV7-2; clone_size: -; j_call: TRBJ1-4; cdr3_nt: TGTGCCAGCAGCTCTGGGGGACAGCCTAATGAAAAACTGTTTTTT; cdr3_aa: CASSSGGQPNEKLFF
d_call: -; v_call: TRBV6-2/TRBV6-3; clone_size: -; j_call: TRBJ1-2; cdr3_nt: TGTGCCAGCAGTGTAGGACGGAGCTATGGCTACACCTTC; cdr3_aa: CASSVGRSYGYTF
d_call: TRBD1; v_call: TRBV10-3; clone_size: -; j_call: TRBJ1-1; cdr3_nt: TGTGCCATCAGTGGGGACAGTTCCGCTGAAGCTTTCTTT; cdr3_aa: CAISGDSSAEAFF
d_call: -; v_call: TRBV12-3/TRBV12-4; clone_size: few; j_call: TRBJ1-4; cdr3_nt: TGTGCCAGCAGTTTGGACGGGGGCGCGAAACTGTTTTTT; cdr3_aa: CASSLDGGAKLFF
d_call: -; v_call: TRBV7-9; clone_size: -; j_call: TRBJ2-1; cdr3_nt: TGTGCCAGCAGCTTAGCAGGCCCAAAGCAGTTCTTC; cdr3_aa: CASSLAGPKQFF
d_call: -; v_call: TRBV9; clone_size: -; j_call: TRBJ2-7; cdr3_nt: TGTGCCAGCAGCGTAGGAACAGGGTCTCGCGAGCAGTACTTC; cdr3_aa: CASSVGTGSREQYF